Listed below are T cell receptor beta chains from one sample, sequenced in a study of control samples from healthy donors and cancer patients. The assay was immunoSEQ multiplex PCR, and TCRdb's table has in-frame clones only and misses some. The top ten clones hold 1.1% of a sample with around 58,000 clones, approximately 95% of them seen once. Sequenced material: blood. The receptors here all came from a woman between 18 and 30 years old in good health. Each CDR3 is given with its conserved first and last residue. D genes are given only for firm matches. A row's size may be missing; if present it is once, few, many or a size class.

-	-	TRBJ2-7	TRBV6-6	13	TGTGCCAGCAGTTACTTCCTGGGGGACCAGCAGTACTTC	CASSYFLGDQQYF
TRBD2	-	TRBJ2-3	TRBV10-3	19	TGTGCCATCAGTGAGGCGAAGTTTTCCGGGGGGGGGCGCACAGATACGCAGTATTTT	CAISEAKFSGGGRTDTQYF
-	once	TRBJ2-1	TRBV7-2	14	TGTGCCAGCAGTTGGCTCGGGGGGCGGAATGAGCAGTTCTTC	CASSWLGGRNEQFF
TRBD2	-	TRBJ2-3	TRBV6-4	15	TGTGCCAGCAGTGAAGGGCGGGGGAGCACAGATACGCAGTATTTT	CASSEGRGSTDTQYF
-	-	TRBJ2-1	TRBV6-5	13	TGTGCCAGCAGTCCTCCAACTTACAATGAGCAGTTCTTC	CASSPPTYNEQFF
TRBD1	-	TRBJ1-6	TRBV5-6	17	TGTGCCAGCAGCTTGCTTTCCCCGGGACAGGCAAATTCACCCCTCCACTTT	CASSLLSPGQANSPLHF
TRBD1	-	TRBJ2-7	TRBV14	19	TGTGCCAGCAGCCAAGGGCTTAAAATTGACAGGGGATTTACCTACGAGCAGTACTTC	CASSQGLKIDRGFTYEQYF
-	once	TRBJ1-1	TRBV5-6	15	TGTGCCAGCAGCCCCGGAGGTTCGGGCTTCACTGAAGCTTTCTTT	CASSPGGSGFTEAFF
-	once	TRBJ2-5	TRBV3-1/TRBV3-2	14	TGTGCCAGCAGCCTGTGGGGGGACCAAGAGACCCAGTACTTC	CASSLWGDQETQYF
TRBD2	-	TRBJ2-7	TRBV5-6	14	TGTGCCAGCAGAGGGCGGGGGAAGCACTACGAGCAGTACTTC	CASRGRGKHYEQYF
TRBD1	-	TRBJ1-2	TRBV5-6	17	TGTGCCAGCAGCACCCGCGCGGACAGGTGGAATGACTATGGCTACACCTTC	CASSTRADRWNDYGYTF
-	once	TRBJ2-3	TRBV5-1	15	TGCGCCAGCAGCTTGGCCGAGGGGCACACAGATACGCAGTATTTT	CASSLAEGHTDTQYF
-	-	TRBJ1-2	TRBV24-1	14	TGTGCCACCAGTGGGGCCGAATTCCTCTATGGCTACACCTTC	CATSGAEFLYGYTF
TRBD1	-	TRBJ2-3	TRBV6-2/TRBV6-3	14	TGTGCCAGCAGCTTCGACAGGGAGACAGATACGCAGTATTTT	CASSFDRETDTQYF
-	-	TRBJ2-7	TRBV3-1/TRBV3-2	11	TGTGCCAGCAGCCAAGGATACGAGCAGTACTTC	CASSQGYEQYF
-	-	TRBJ2-7	TRBV6-2/TRBV6-3	15	TGTGCCAGCAGTTACTCGCTGGACAGAGGTTACGAGCAGTACTTC	CASSYSLDRGYEQYF
-	-	TRBJ2-3	TRBV28	16	TGTGCCAGCAGTTTTGGGGGAATTTCTAGCACAGATACGCAGTATTTT	CASSFGGISSTDTQYF
-	-	TRBJ2-3	TRBV19	14	TGTGCCAGTAGTGTGGACACGTTCACAGATACGCAGTATTTT	CASSVDTFTDTQYF
-	once	TRBJ2-5	TRBV28	15	TGTGCCAGCAGTTTCAGTGGGGAGCGGCAAGAGACCCAGTACTTC	CASSFSGERQETQYF
TRBD1	-	TRBJ1-6	TRBV5-5	14	TGTGCCAGCAGCGTGGGACAGGGGAATTCACCCCTCCACTTT	CASSVGQGNSPLHF
-	once	TRBJ2-7	TRBV5-4	13	TGTGCCAGCAGCTCGCCGGGGACGTACGAGCAGTACTTC	CASSSPGTYEQYF
TRBD1	-	TRBJ2-3	TRBV7-8	13	TGTGCCAGCAGCCAGGACAGGGGAGATACGCAGTATTTT	CASSQDRGDTQYF
-	-	TRBJ2-2	TRBV4-3	16	TGCGCCAGCAGCCAAGGACAGGACCCGAACACCGGGGAGCTGTTTTTT	CASSQGQDPNTGELFF
TRBD1	-	TRBJ2-7	TRBV9	11	TGTGCCAGTGGACAGGGCTACGAGCAGTACTTC	CASGQGYEQYF
TRBD2	-	TRBJ2-1	TRBV11-2	17	TGTGCCAGCAGCCTACTAGCGGGGGGGCGGTCCTACAATGAGCAGTTCTTC	CASSLLAGGRSYNEQFF
-	-	TRBJ1-2	TRBV12-1	18	TGTGCCAGCAGCCGAGAACCCCGGGACAGGTGTTCTAACTATGGCTACACCTTC	CASSREPRDRCSNYGYTF
TRBD2	-	TRBJ2-3	TRBV2	15	TGTGCCAGCAGTGAAGAGCGGGGGGCCACAGATACGCAGTATTTT	CASSEERGATDTQYF
-	-	TRBJ2-2	TRBV5-4	16	TGTGCCAGCAGCTTTGGGCGGGGGCTAAACACCGGGGAGCTGTTTTTT	CASSFGRGLNTGELFF
-	-	TRBJ2-1	TRBV2	10	TGTGCCAGCACCGGCCAAGAGCAGTTCTTC	CASTGQEQFF
TRBD2	-	TRBJ2-1	TRBV4-1	17	TGCGCCAGCAGCCAAGCTAGCGGGGGGGCCCCCTACAATGAGCAGTTCTTC	CASSQASGGAPYNEQFF
-	-	TRBJ1-2	TRBV10-2	14	TGCGCCAGCAGCCGAATAGGGGCTAACTATGGCTACACCTTC	CASSRIGANYGYTF